This TCR beta chain was recorded in a study of cytomegalovirus exposure and HLA in healthy donors. The table came from immunoSEQ multiplex PCR; TCRdb's copy has only in-frame clones and leaves some out. The table records under 300,000 clones, about 90% of them present only once. V dropped 5 bases and J dropped 0; count of bases not matched to a gene: 7. Germline V CDR1 and CDR2: LNHDA, SQIVND (reference sequence). This CDR3 comprises 17 residues. About this clone: Its antigen is as yet unknown.

Study results and limitations: Listed as cytomegalovirus-associated were 150 or so TCR beta chains.

This receptor was taken from a woman in her 30s in good health and CMV-seropositive. The chain recombines TRBV19 with TRBJ2-1; 10 bases line up with TRBD2. The sequenced material came from PBMCs. CDR3 nucleotide sequence: TGTGCCAGTAGTCTATTCTTAGCGGGGGGCTCCTACAATGAGCAGTTCTTC. Amino acid sequence: CASSLFLAGGSYNEQFF.